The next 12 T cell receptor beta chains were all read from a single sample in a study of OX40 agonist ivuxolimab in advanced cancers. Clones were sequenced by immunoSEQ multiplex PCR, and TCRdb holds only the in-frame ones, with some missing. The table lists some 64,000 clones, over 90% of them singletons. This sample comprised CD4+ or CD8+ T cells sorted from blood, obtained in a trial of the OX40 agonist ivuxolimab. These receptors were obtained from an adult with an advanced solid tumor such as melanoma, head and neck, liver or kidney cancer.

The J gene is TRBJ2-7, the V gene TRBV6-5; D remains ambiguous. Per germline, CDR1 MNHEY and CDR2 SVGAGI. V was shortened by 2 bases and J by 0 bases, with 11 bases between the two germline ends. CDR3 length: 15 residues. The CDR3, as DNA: TGTGCCAGCAGTTACACAGCCAGTGCCTCCTACGAGCAGTACTTC. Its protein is CASSYTASASYEQYF.

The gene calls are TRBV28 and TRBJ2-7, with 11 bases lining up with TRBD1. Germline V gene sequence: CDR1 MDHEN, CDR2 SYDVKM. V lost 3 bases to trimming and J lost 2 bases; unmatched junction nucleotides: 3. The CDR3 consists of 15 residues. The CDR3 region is CASSFPGQGAYEQYF. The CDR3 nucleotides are TGTGCCAGCAGTTTTCCGGGACAGGGGGCCTACGAGCAGTACTTC.

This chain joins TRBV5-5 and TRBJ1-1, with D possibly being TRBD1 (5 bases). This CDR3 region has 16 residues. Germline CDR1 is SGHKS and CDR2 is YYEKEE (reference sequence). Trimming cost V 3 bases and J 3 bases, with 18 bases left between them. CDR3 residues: CASSSLWGEQDTEAFF. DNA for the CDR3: TGTGCCAGCAGCTCACTTTGGGGGGAACAGGACACTGAAGCTTTCTTT.

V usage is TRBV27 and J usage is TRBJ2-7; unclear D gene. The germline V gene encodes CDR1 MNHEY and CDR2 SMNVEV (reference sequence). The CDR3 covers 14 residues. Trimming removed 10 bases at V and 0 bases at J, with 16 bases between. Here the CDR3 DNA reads TGTGCCACCCAATCCGACCGTAACTCCTACGAGCAGTACTTC. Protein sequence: CATQSDRNSYEQYF.

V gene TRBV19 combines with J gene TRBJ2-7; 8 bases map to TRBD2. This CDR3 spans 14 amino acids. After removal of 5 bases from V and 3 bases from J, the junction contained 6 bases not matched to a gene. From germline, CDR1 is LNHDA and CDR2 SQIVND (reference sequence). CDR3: CASSPLAASYEQYF. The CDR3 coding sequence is TGTGCCAGTAGTCCACTAGCGGCAAGCTACGAGCAGTACTTC.

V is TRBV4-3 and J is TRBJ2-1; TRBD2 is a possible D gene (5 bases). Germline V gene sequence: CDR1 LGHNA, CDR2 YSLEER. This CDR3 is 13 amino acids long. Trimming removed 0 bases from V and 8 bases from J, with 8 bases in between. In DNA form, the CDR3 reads TGCGCCAGCAGCCAAGATAGTAGCGATGAGCAGTTCTTC. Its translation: CASSQDSSDEQFF.

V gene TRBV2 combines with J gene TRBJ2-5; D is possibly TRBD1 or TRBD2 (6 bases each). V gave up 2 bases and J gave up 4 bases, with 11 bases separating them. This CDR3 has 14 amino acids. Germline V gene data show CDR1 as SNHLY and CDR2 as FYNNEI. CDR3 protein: CASSELGGLETQYF. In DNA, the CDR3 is TGTGCCAGCAGTGAATTGGGGGGCCTAGAGACCCAGTACTTC.

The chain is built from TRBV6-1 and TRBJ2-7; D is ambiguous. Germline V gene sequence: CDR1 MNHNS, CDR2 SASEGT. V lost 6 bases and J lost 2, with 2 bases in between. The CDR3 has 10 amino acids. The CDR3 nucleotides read TGTGCCAGCAGCACCTACGAGCAGTACTTC. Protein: CASSTYEQYF.

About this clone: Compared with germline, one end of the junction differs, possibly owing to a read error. CDR3 loop: CASSVVPGSSEQYF. In DNA, the CDR3 is TGTGCCAGCAGCGTAGTTCCGGGGTCCTCCGAGCAGTACTTC. The genes are TRBV9 and TRBJ2-7; TRBD2 might be the D (5 bases). CDR3 size: 14 residues. Germline CDR1 and CDR2: SGDLS and YYNGEE.

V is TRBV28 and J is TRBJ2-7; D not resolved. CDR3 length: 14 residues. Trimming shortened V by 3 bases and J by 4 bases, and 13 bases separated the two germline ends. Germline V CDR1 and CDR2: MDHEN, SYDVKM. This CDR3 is CASSFLRSVYEQYF. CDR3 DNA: TGTGCCAGCAGTTTTCTAAGGAGCGTATACGAGCAGTACTTC.

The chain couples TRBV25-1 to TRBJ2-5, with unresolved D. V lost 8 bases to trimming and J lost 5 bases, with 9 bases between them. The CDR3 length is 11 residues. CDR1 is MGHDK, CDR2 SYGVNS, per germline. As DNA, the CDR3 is TGTGCCAGCTCCCGAACGGAGACCCAGTACTTC. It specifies CASSRTETQYF.

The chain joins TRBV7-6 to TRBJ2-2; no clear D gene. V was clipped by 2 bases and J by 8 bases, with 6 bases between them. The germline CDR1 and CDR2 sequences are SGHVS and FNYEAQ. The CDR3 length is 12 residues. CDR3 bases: TGTGCCAGCAGCTTACTTTGGGGGGAGCTGTTTTTT. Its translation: CASSLLWGELFF.